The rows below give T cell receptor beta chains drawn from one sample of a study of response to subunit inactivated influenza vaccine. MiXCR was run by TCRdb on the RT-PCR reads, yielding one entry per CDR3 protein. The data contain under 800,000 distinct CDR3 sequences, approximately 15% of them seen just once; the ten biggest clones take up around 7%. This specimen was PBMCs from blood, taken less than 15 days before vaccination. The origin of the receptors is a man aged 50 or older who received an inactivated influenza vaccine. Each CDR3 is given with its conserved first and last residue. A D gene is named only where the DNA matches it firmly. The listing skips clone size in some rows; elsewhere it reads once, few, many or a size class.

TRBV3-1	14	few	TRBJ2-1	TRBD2	TGTGCCAGCAGCCAATTGCAGCGGGGGGACGAGCAGTTCTTC	CASSQLQRGDEQFF
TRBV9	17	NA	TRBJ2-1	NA	TGTGCCAGCAGCGTAGGAGGGGGGGGTGGCCCACACAATGAGCAGTTCTTC	CASSVGGGGGPHNEQFF
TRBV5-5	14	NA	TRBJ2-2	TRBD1	TGTGCCAGCAGGCCTGGGACAGCCACCGGGGAGCTGTTTTTT	CASRPGTATGELFF
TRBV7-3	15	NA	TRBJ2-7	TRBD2	TGTGCCAGCAGCTTAGCGGGAGGAACCTCCTACGAGCAGTACTTC	CASSLAGGTSYEQYF
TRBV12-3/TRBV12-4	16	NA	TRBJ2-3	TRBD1	TGTGCCAGCAGCCAGGGACAGGGTGTTGTGATCGATACGCAGTATTTT	CASSQGQGVVIDTQYF
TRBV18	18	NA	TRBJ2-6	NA	TGTGCCAGCTCACCTCTGGAGGGTGGAGTGTCTGGGGCCAACGTCCTGACTTTC	CASSPLEGGVSGANVLTF
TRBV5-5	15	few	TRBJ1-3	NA	TGTGCCAGCAGCTTGGCCTGGGAGGCTGGAAACACCATATATTTT	CASSLAWEAGNTIYF
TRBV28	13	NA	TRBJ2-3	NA	TGTGCCAGCAGTCCAGCCTCGGTAGATACGCAGTATTTT	CASSPASVDTQYF
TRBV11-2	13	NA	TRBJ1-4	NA	TGTGCCAGCAGCCCTCCAGGGAATGAAAAACTGTTTTTT	CASSPPGNEKLFF
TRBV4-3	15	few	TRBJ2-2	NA	TGCGCCAGCAGTCACGCGGGCGAAATCCCCGGGGAGCTGTTTTTT	CASSHAGEIPGELFF
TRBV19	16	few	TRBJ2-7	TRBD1	TGTGCCAGTAGTATAGGGGACAGGTCATCCTCCTACGAGCAGTACTTC	CASSIGDRSSSYEQYF
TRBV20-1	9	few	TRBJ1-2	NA	TGCAGTGCTAGAGAGTTGCGGGGATTT	CSARELRGF
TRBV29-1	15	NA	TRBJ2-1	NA	TGCAGCGTCGCCCAGGATAGCGGACACTACAATGAGCAGTTCTTC	CSVAQDSGHYNEQFF
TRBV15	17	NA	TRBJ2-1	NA	TGTGCCACCAGCAGAGATTTGGGGCCCAGCTCCTACAATGAGCAGTTCTTC	CATSRDLGPSSYNEQFF
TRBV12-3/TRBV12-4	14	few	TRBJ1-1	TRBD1	TGTGCCAGCAGTTTAAGGACAGGCCTTCGGGCGGCTTTCTTT	CASSLRTGLRAAFF
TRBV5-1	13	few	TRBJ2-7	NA	TGCGCCAGCAGCTTGGAGGGGGGAAACGAGCAGTACTTC	CASSLEGGNEQYF
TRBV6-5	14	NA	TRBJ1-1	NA	TGTGCCAGCAGTTATATGACGGAGAACACTGAAGCTTTCTTT	CASSYMTENTEAFF
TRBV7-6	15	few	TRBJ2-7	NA	TGTGCCAGCAGCTTGGAGGGGTCGCCATCCTACGAGCAGTACTTC	CASSLEGSPSYEQYF
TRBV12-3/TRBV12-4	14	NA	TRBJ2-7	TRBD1	TGTGCCAGCACCCAGGACAGGGGGCCCTACGAGCAGTACTTC	CASTQDRGPYEQYF
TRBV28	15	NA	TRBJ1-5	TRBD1	TGTGCCAGCAGTCCTCAGGGGGCAGGTAACCAGCCCCAGCATTTT	CASSPQGAGNQPQHF
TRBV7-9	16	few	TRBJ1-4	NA	TGTGCCAGCAGCCTGGGCCAAGTTGCAACTAATGAAAAACTGTTTTTT	CASSLGQVATNEKLFF
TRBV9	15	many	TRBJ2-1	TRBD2	TGTGCCAGCAGCGATGGGACTAGCGGGTACAATGAGCAGTTCTTC	CASSDGTSGYNEQFF
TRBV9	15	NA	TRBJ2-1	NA	TGTGCCAGCAGCGCATTCGGAGGGGACGCGGTTGAGCAGTTCTTC	CASSAFGGDAVEQFF
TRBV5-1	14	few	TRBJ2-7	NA	TGCGCCAGCAGCTTGGTGGGGGCCGCCTACGAGCAGTACTTC	CASSLVGAAYEQYF
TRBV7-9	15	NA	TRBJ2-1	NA	TGTGCCAGCAGCCTTCTCTGGGGCTCCTACAATGAGCAGTTCTTC	CASSLLWGSYNEQFF
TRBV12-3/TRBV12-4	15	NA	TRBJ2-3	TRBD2	TGTGCCAGCAGTTCCGGGGGGGCCGGAGGAGATACGCAGTATTTT	CASSSGGAGGDTQYF
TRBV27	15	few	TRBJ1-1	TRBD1	TGTGCCAGCAGTGACAGGGGGGAGAGAGGGGCTGAAGCTTTCTTT	CASSDRGERGAEAFF
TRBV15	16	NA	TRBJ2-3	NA	TGTGCCACCAGCAGTACAGGAATGAGGGGCACAGATACGCAGTATTTT	CATSSTGMRGTDTQYF
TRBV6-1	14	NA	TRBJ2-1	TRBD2	TGTGCCAGCCGCGTCGGGGGGGCCCCTAATGAGCAGTTCTTC	CASRVGGAPNEQFF
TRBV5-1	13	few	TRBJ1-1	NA	TGCGCCAGCAGCTTGGCTGGGTGGGATGTAGCTTTCTTT	CASSLAGWDVAFF
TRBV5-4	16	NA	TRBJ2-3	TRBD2	TGTGCCAGCAGCGGAGCGGGGGGCCTCAACACAGATACGCAGTATTTT	CASSGAGGLNTDTQYF
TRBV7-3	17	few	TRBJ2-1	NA	TGTGCCAGCAGCTTACGTCCCCAGCAAATAAACTACAATGAGCAGTTCTTC	CASSLRPQQINYNEQFF
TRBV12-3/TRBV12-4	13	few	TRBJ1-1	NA	TGTGCCAGCAGCAAGGGACACAACACTGAAGCTTTCTTT	CASSKGHNTEAFF
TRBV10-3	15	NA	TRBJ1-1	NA	TGTGCCATCAGGAAGACGGATTCCTCTCACACTGAAGCTTTCTTT	CAIRKTDSSHTEAFF
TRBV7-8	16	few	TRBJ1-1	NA	TGTGCCAGCAGCTTAGGCCGGCAACAGATAGGGGCTGAAGCTTTCTTT	CASSLGRQQIGAEAFF
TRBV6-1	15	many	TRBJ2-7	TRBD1	TGTGCCAGCAGTAGGACAGGGGGCATTCTCTACGAGCAGTACTTC	CASSRTGGILYEQYF